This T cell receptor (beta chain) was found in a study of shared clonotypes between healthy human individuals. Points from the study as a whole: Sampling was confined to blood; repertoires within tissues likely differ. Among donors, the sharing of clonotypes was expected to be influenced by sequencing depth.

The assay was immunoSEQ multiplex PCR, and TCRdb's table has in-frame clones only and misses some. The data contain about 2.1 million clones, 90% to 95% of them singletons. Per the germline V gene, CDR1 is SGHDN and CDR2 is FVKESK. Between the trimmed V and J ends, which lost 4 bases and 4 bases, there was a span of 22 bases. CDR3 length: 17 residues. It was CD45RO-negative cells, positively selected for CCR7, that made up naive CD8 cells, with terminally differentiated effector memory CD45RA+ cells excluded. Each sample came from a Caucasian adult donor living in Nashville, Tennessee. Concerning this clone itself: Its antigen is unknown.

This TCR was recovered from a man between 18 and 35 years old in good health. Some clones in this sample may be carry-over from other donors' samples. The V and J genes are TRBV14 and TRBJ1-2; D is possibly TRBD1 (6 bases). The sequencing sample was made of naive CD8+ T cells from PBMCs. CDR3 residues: CASSRDHGRGAFYGYTF. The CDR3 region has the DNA TGTGCCAGCAGCCGAGATCACGGCAGGGGCGCCTTCTATGGCTACACCTTC.